A selection of T cell receptor beta chains follows, all from one sample in a study of cytomegalovirus exposure and HLA in healthy donors. Produced via immunoSEQ multiplex PCR; TCRdb's table is partial and in-frame only. The data show some 160,000 clones, roughly 79% seen once. Material for sequencing was PBMCs. Every receptor here comes from a man aged 35-49 years in good health and CMV-seronegative. CDR3s include the opening cysteine and the closing phenylalanine or tryptophan. Fields, in order: V gene, D gene, J gene, clone size, CDR3 protein, CDR3 DNA. D genes are given only for firm matches. Not all rows give a size; the values are once, few, many and, for expanded clones, a class.

v_gene: TRBV10-3
d_gene: .
j_gene: TRBJ2-3
abundance: .
CDR3aa: CAIRDLITDTQYF
CDR3nt: TGTGCCATCAGGGACTTAATCACAGATACGCAGTATTTT

v_gene: TRBV2
d_gene: .
j_gene: TRBJ1-1
abundance: .
CDR3aa: CASSWGGHTEAFF
CDR3nt: TGTGCCAGCAGTTGGGGGGGACACACTGAAGCTTTCTTT

v_gene: TRBV6-6
d_gene: TRBD1
j_gene: TRBJ2-7
abundance: .
CDR3aa: CASSYPWGTVHEQYF
CDR3nt: TGTGCCAGCAGTTACCCATGGGGGACAGTCCACGAGCAGTACTTC

v_gene: TRBV29-1
d_gene: TRBD2
j_gene: TRBJ2-3
abundance: .
CDR3aa: CSVEGGRGVTDTQYF
CDR3nt: TGCAGCGTTGAGGGCGGGAGAGGTGTCACAGATACGCAGTATTTT

v_gene: TRBV5-6
d_gene: .
j_gene: TRBJ2-1
abundance: few
CDR3aa: CASSFTAYNEQFF
CDR3nt: TGTGCCAGCAGCTTTACAGCCTACAATGAGCAGTTCTTC

v_gene: TRBV5-1
d_gene: .
j_gene: TRBJ2-1
abundance: .
CDR3aa: CASSLALGTLVEQFF
CDR3nt: TGCGCCAGCAGCTTGGCCCTAGGGACACTTGTTGAGCAGTTCTTC

v_gene: TRBV5-6
d_gene: .
j_gene: TRBJ1-3
abundance: .
CDR3aa: CASMINGVGNTIYF
CDR3nt: TGTGCCAGCATGATTAACGGGGTCGGAAACACCATATATTTT

v_gene: TRBV9
d_gene: TRBD1
j_gene: TRBJ1-2
abundance: once
CDR3aa: CASSAGQASYGYTF
CDR3nt: TGTGCCAGCAGCGCCGGACAGGCTTCCTATGGCTACACCTTC

v_gene: TRBV27
d_gene: .
j_gene: TRBJ2-7
abundance: .
CDR3aa: CASKSGPYEQYF
CDR3nt: TGTGCCAGCAAGAGCGGTCCCTACGAGCAGTACTTC

v_gene: TRBV7-2
d_gene: .
j_gene: TRBJ2-3
abundance: .
CDR3aa: CASRKVGGILADTQYF
CDR3nt: TGTGCCAGCAGAAAAGTGGGAGGAATTCTCGCAGATACGCAGTATTTT

v_gene: TRBV4-2
d_gene: .
j_gene: TRBJ1-1
abundance: few
CDR3aa: CASSQDSGRGTEAFF
CDR3nt: TGTGCCAGCAGCCAAGATTCGGGCAGGGGCACTGAAGCTTTCTTT

v_gene: TRBV27
d_gene: TRBD2
j_gene: TRBJ2-7
abundance: .
CDR3aa: CASSLSIAGVNEQYF
CDR3nt: TGTGCCAGCAGTTTATCGATAGCGGGAGTGAACGAGCAGTACTTC

v_gene: TRBV27
d_gene: .
j_gene: TRBJ2-7
abundance: .
CDR3aa: CASSLIGQRQEQYF
CDR3nt: TGTGCCAGCAGTTTAATAGGACAGCGGCAGGAGCAGTACTTC

v_gene: TRBV29-1
d_gene: TRBD1
j_gene: TRBJ2-3
abundance: .
CDR3aa: CSVAGQGTSTDTQYF
CDR3nt: TGCAGCGTTGCGGGACAGGGGACTAGCACAGATACGCAGTATTTT

v_gene: TRBV28
d_gene: TRBD1
j_gene: TRBJ1-2
abundance: .
CDR3aa: CASSHRPGTGGINYGYTF
CDR3nt: TGTGCCAGCAGTCACAGACCCGGGACAGGGGGCATCAACTATGGCTACACCTTC

v_gene: TRBV7-7
d_gene: TRBD2
j_gene: TRBJ2-5
abundance: few
CDR3aa: CASSSRAGDQETQYF
CDR3nt: TGTGCCAGCAGCTCGAGAGCGGGGGACCAAGAGACCCAGTACTTC

v_gene: TRBV7-3
d_gene: .
j_gene: TRBJ2-1
abundance: .
CDR3aa: CASSNQALNEQFF
CDR3nt: TGTGCCAGCAGCAACCAAGCACTGAATGAGCAGTTCTTC

v_gene: TRBV6-1
d_gene: TRBD1
j_gene: TRBJ2-1
abundance: .
CDR3aa: CASSEAPGGRGEQFF
CDR3nt: TGTGCCAGCAGTGAAGCCCCAGGGGGCCGTGGTGAGCAGTTCTTC

v_gene: TRBV7-9
d_gene: TRBD2
j_gene: TRBJ2-5
abundance: .
CDR3aa: CASSVPGSGGQETQYF
CDR3nt: TGTGCCAGCAGCGTTCCGGGCTCGGGGGGGCAAGAGACCCAGTACTTC

v_gene: TRBV5-1
d_gene: TRBD2
j_gene: TRBJ2-5
abundance: .
CDR3aa: CASSFLGGSQETQYF
CDR3nt: TGCGCCAGCAGCTTCTTGGGGGGGAGCCAAGAGACCCAGTACTTC

v_gene: TRBV5-1
d_gene: .
j_gene: TRBJ1-2
abundance: .
CDR3aa: CASGPKGDYGYTF
CDR3nt: TGCGCCAGCGGCCCAAAGGGAGACTATGGCTACACCTTC

v_gene: TRBV6-6
d_gene: .
j_gene: TRBJ1-2
abundance: few
CDR3aa: CASLPERRFRYGYTF
CDR3nt: TGTGCCAGCCTGCCCGAACGCAGGTTCCGCTATGGCTACACCTTC

v_gene: TRBV18
d_gene: TRBD1
j_gene: TRBJ2-7
abundance: .
CDR3aa: CASSSTTGGLNEQYF
CDR3nt: TGTGCCAGCTCATCGACTACAGGGGGCCTGAACGAGCAGTACTTC

v_gene: TRBV21-1
d_gene: .
j_gene: TRBJ1-5
abundance: .
CDR3aa: CASSKFVQTDQPQHF
CDR3nt: TGTGCCAGCAGCAAATTTGTACAGACAGATCAGCCCCAGCATTTT

v_gene: TRBV10-3
d_gene: TRBD1
j_gene: TRBJ2-5
abundance: .
CDR3aa: CAISEERQGAETQYF
CDR3nt: TGTGCCATCAGTGAGGAGAGACAGGGGGCTGAGACCCAGTACTTC

v_gene: TRBV6-5
d_gene: .
j_gene: TRBJ1-5
abundance: .
CDR3aa: CASSPQGRRNQPQHF
CDR3nt: TGTGCCAGCAGTCCACAGGGTAGGAGGAATCAGCCCCAGCATTTT

v_gene: TRBV30
d_gene: .
j_gene: TRBJ1-4
abundance: .
CDR3aa: CGLRGLDEKLFF
CDR3nt: TGTGGGCTGCGGGGCCTTGATGAAAAACTGTTTTTT

v_gene: TRBV6-5
d_gene: .
j_gene: TRBJ1-1
abundance: .
CDR3aa: CASMDTNTEAFF
CDR3nt: TGTGCCAGCATGGACACCAACACTGAAGCTTTCTTT

v_gene: TRBV6-5
d_gene: .
j_gene: TRBJ1-4
abundance: .
CDR3aa: CASSSRGGGEKLFF
CDR3nt: TGTGCCAGCAGCTCCCGCGGGGGCGGTGAAAAACTGTTTTTT

v_gene: TRBV2
d_gene: TRBD1
j_gene: TRBJ2-2
abundance: .
CDR3aa: CASSRQGTANTGELFF
CDR3nt: TGTGCCAGCAGCCGACAGGGGACAGCGAACACCGGGGAGCTGTTTTTT

v_gene: TRBV5-1
d_gene: .
j_gene: TRBJ1-1
abundance: .
CDR3aa: CASSLVSTDSAEAFF
CDR3nt: TGCGCCAGCAGCTTGGTGTCAACTGATTCTGCTGAAGCTTTCTTT

v_gene: TRBV9
d_gene: .
j_gene: TRBJ2-6
abundance: .
CDR3aa: CASSPAGYSGANVLTF
CDR3nt: TGTGCCAGCAGCCCAGCAGGTTACTCTGGGGCCAACGTCCTGACTTTC

v_gene: TRBV21-1
d_gene: .
j_gene: TRBJ1-1
abundance: once
CDR3aa: CASSKADSLHTEAFF
CDR3nt: TGTGCCAGCAGCAAAGCCGACAGTCTGCACACTGAAGCTTTCTTT

v_gene: TRBV7-3
d_gene: TRBD1
j_gene: TRBJ2-7
abundance: .
CDR3aa: CASSPGQGRTYEQYF
CDR3nt: TGTGCCAGCAGCCCGGGACAGGGAAGGACCTACGAGCAGTACTTC

v_gene: TRBV4-1
d_gene: .
j_gene: TRBJ2-2
abundance: once
CDR3aa: CASSQDPRQALRTGELFF
CDR3nt: TGCGCCAGCAGCCAAGATCCGAGACAGGCCCTTCGCACCGGGGAGCTGTTTTTT